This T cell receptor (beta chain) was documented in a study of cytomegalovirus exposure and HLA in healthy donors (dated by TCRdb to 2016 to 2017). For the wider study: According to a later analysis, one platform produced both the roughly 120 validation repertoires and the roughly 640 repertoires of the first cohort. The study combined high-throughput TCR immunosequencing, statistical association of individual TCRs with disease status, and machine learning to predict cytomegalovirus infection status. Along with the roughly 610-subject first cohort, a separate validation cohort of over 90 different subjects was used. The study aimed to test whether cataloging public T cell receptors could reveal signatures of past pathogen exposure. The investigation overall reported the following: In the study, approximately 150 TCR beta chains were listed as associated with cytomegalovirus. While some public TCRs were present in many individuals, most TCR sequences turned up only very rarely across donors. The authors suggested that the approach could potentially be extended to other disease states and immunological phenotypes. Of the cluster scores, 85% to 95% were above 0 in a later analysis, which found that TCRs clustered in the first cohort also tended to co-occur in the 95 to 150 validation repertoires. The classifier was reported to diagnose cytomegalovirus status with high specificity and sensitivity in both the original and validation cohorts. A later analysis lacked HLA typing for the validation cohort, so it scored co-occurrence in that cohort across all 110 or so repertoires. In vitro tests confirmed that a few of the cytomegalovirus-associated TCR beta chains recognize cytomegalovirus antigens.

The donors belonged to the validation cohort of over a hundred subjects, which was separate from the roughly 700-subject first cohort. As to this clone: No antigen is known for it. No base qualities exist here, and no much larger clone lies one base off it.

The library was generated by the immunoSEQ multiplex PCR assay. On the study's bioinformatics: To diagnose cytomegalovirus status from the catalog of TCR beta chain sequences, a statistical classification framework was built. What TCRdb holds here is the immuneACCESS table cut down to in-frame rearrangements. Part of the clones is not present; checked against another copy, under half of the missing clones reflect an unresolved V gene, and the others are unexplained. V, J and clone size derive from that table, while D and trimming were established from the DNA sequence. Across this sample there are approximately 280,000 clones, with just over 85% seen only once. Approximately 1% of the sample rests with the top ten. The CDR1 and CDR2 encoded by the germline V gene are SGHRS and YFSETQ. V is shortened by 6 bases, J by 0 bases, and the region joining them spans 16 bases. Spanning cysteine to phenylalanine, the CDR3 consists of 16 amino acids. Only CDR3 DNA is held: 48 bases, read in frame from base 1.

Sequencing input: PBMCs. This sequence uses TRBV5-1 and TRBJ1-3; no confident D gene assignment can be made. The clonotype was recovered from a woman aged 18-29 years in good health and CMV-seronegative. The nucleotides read TGCGCCAGCAAAGTGTGCGGCGATCTCTCTGGAAACACCATATATTTT. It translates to CASKVCGDLSGNTIYF.